Each of the 23 T cell receptor beta chains below was sequenced from the same sample in a study of beta chain features in type 1 diabetes. Expressed TCRB transcripts were sequenced after all isolated RNA was converted to cDNA. Using immunoSEQ multiplex PCR, the repertoire was profiled, and TCRdb retains in-frame clones only, with some absent. The data hold about 350,000 clones, with around 19% observed a single time. Input material: naive CD4+ T cells from blood. Receptors were obtained from a woman aged 18-29 years in good health.

This rearrangement joins TRBV30 to TRBJ1-1; D gene uncertain. Germline assignment: CDR1 GTSNPN and CDR2 SVGIG (reference sequence). The V and J ends lost 3 bases and 5 bases respectively, with 13 bases between them. This CDR3 is 13 amino acids long. CDR3 residues: CAWRVAERTEAFF. CDR3 bases: TGTGCCTGGAGAGTAGCGGAACGGACTGAAGCTTTCTTT.

This clone was observed a few times. This chain uses TRBV14 with TRBJ1-1; D gene ambiguous. The germline gives CDR1 SGHDN, CDR2 FVKESK. Trimming removed 2 bases from V and 12 bases from J, with 16 bases in between. The CDR3 is 13 residues long. CDR3 protein: CASSQNVQAVTFF. Written as DNA, the CDR3 is TGTGCCAGCAGCCAAAACGTCCAGGCTGTGACTTTCTTT.

The V and J genes are TRBV5-1 and TRBJ2-7; 9 nucleotides align to TRBD1. V lost 4 bases to trimming and J lost 6 bases; unmatched junction nucleotides: 8. Germline V gives CDR1 SGHRS, CDR2 YFSETQ. This CDR3 contains 14 residues. In DNA, the CDR3 is TGCGCCAGCAGCAGGGGACAGGGCTTGGGCGAGCAGTACTTC. Encoded protein: CASSRGQGLGEQYF.

V gene TRBV5-1 combines with J gene TRBJ1-1, with D possibly matching TRBD1 (5 bases). Trimming left V 3 bases short and J 0 bases short, with 9 bases between. CDR1 is SGHRS, CDR2 YFSETQ, per germline. The CDR3 covers 14 residues. The CDR3 nucleotides are TGCGCCAGCAGCTGGGGGACTTTGAACACTGAAGCTTTCTTT. Protein: CASSWGTLNTEAFF.

This chain links TRBV5-1 with TRBJ1-1; 7 bases are shared with TRBD1. Unmatched junction bases numbered 5, after V lost 3 bases and J lost 0 bases. This CDR3 is built from 15 residues. Germline loops: CDR1 SGHRS, CDR2 YFSETQ. The CDR3, as DNA: TGCGCCAGCAGCTCCGGGACAGCTTTGAACACTGAAGCTTTCTTT. This sequence encodes CASSSGTALNTEAFF.

The chain employs TRBV2 and TRBJ1-2; TRBD1 aligns across 10 bases. The CDR3 loop spans 16 amino acids. J gave up 6 bases and V 3 bases, and 10 bases lay outside the gene matches. The germline V gene encodes CDR1 SNHLY and CDR2 FYNNEI. The DNA for the CDR3 is TGTGCCAGCAGTGATCTCCGGGACAGGGGCAAGGATGGCTACACCTTC. Translation: CASSDLRDRGKDGYTF.

This clone has more than one count but fewer than ten. The chain is built from TRBV9 and TRBJ2-3; TRBD1 agrees at 10 bases. Germline loops: CDR1 SGDLS, CDR2 YYNGEE. The CDR3 extends over 16 amino acids. V lost 0 bases, J lost 4 bases, and 5 bases stayed unmatched. DNA for the CDR3: TGTGCCAGCAGCGTAGATCCGGGACAGGGGCCAGATACGCAGTATTTT. Protein sequence: CASSVDPGQGPDTQYF.

At least ten counts were recorded for this clone. The chain combines TRBV23-1 with TRBJ2-2; 7 bases fit TRBD2. TRBV23-1 is treated as an ORF (open reading frame) with a function not yet certain. J lost 6 bases, V lost 7 bases, and 2 bases had no gene match. CDR3 size: 12 residues. CDR3 residues: CASMGGSGELFF. CDR3 nucleotide sequence: TGCGCCAGCATGGGAGGGTCCGGGGAGCTGTTTTTT.

The chain links TRBV18 to TRBJ2-1; D may be TRBD1 (5 bases). The V gene lost 0 bases and the J gene lost 1 base, with 10 bases spanning the gap. CDR3 size: 16 residues. Germline loops: CDR1 KGHSH, CDR2 LQKENI. CDR3 bases: TGTGCCAGCTCACCACCATCAGGGATTTCCTACAATGAGCAGTTCTTC. Residues: CASSPPSGISYNEQFF.

V is TRBV6-6 and J is TRBJ2-4; D might be TRBD2 (6 bases). Trimming took off 1 base at V and 6 bases at J, with 13 bases between the two ends. The CDR3 length is 15 residues. Per germline, CDR1 MNHNY and CDR2 SVGAGI (reference sequence). CDR3 DNA sequence: TGTGCCAGCAGTTACTTATTAGCGGAACCAAACATTCAGTACTTC. Translated: CASSYLLAEPNIQYF.

The chain carries TRBV29-1 and TRBJ1-5; 7 bases map to TRBD1. Trimming removed 4 bases from V and 7 bases from J; junction bases left unmatched: 4. CDR1 is SQVTM and CDR2 is ANQGSEA in the germline V gene. The CDR3 has 12 amino acids. As DNA, the CDR3 is TGCAGCGTTGGACAGGGCCGGCAGCCCCAGCATTTT. Translation gives CSVGQGRQPQHF.

This clone turned up a few times. This chain links TRBV11-3 with TRBJ2-3; D uncertain. This CDR3 spans 11 amino acids. Trimming removed 5 bases from V and 14 bases from J, with 14 bases in between. CDR1 and CDR2 from the germline V gene are SGHNT and YENEEA. As DNA, the CDR3 is TGTGCCAGCAGCCGTCTAGAGGTGCGGTATTTT. This gives the protein CASSRLEVRYF. The variable domain in full, completed from reference TRBV11-3 and TRBJ2-3, reads EAGVVQSPRYKIIEKKQPVAFWCNPISGHNTLYWYLQNLGQGPELLIRYENEEAVDDSQLPKDRFSAERLKGVDSTLKIQPAELGDSAVYLCASSRLEVRYFGPGTRLTVL.

This rearrangement joins TRBV2 to TRBJ2-7; 10 nucleotides align to TRBD1. CDR3 size: 14 residues. Germline CDR1 reads SNHLY; CDR2 reads FYNNEI. V lost 7 bases and J lost 3; bases outside the gene matches: 6. The CDR3 reads CASTPRTGGYEQYF. The DNA for the CDR3 is TGTGCCAGCACCCCAAGGACAGGGGGCTACGAGCAGTACTTC.

In DNA, the CDR3 is TGCGCCAGCAGCACTACCAGCGGGCCCACAGATACGCAGTATTTT. Translated, it gives CASSTTSGPTDTQYF. The chain combines TRBV5-1 with TRBJ2-3, with a possible D match to TRBD2 (6 bases). This CDR3 contains 15 residues. Germline values: CDR1 SGHRS, CDR2 YFSETQ. V lost 4 bases and J 2 bases, leaving 14 bases between the germline ends.

This clone was detected only a few times. The chain uses TRBV25-1 and TRBJ2-3; D gene uncertain. The CDR3 totals 14 residues. Germline V CDR1 and CDR2: MGHDK, SYGVNS. Trimming took 5 bases from V and 2 from J, leaving 11 bases between them. The CDR3 nucleotides read TGTGCCAGCAGTAGGTCAGGCCACACAGATACGCAGTATTTT. Its translation: CASSRSGHTDTQYF. Filled out from reference TRBV25-1 and TRBJ2-3, the complete variable domain reads EADIYQTPRYLVIGTGKKITLECSQTMGHDKMYWYQQDPGMELHLIHYSYGVNSTEKGDLSSESTVSRIRTEHFPLTLESARPSHTSQYLCASSRSGHTDTQYFGPGTRLTVL.

In its sample, this clone was seen a few times. CDR3 sequence reads: CSGRGQGNTEAFF. The CDR3 region has the DNA TGCAGCGGGAGGGGACAGGGAAACACTGAAGCTTTCTTT. V gene TRBV29-1 combines with J gene TRBJ1-1; 9 nucleotides agree with TRBD1. The length of the CDR3 is 13 residues. The V gene end was trimmed by 7 bases and the J gene end by 2 bases; junction bases not matched to a gene: 5. Germline V CDR1 and CDR2: SQVTM, ANQGSEA.

About this clone: Other nucleotide sequences in the sample specify the same CDR3. This rearrangement joins TRBV18 to TRBJ1-5; TRBD1 agrees at 9 bases. The length of the CDR3 is 15 residues. The germline CDR1 and CDR2 sequences are KGHSH and LQKENI. Trimming at V came to 3 bases and at J to 4 bases, leaving 4 bases not matched to a gene. CDR3 protein: CASSPGQGLNQPQHF. CDR3 nucleotide sequence: TGTGCCAGCTCACCGGGACAGGGTCTGAATCAGCCCCAGCATTTT.

This clone occurred once. The genes are TRBV5-1 and TRBJ2-3; 8 bases fit TRBD1. The CDR3 contains 16 residues. The V gene's germline CDR1 is SGHRS and CDR2 YFSETQ. V lost 3 bases and J lost 1; bases outside the gene matches: 7. The CDR3 region is CASSSTYRGGTDTQYF. The CDR3 coding sequence is TGCGCCAGCAGCTCTACCTACAGGGGGGGCACAGATACGCAGTATTTT.

This chain connects TRBV7-9 to TRBJ1-4; possible D gene TRBD1, 5 bases. Trimming pared 5 bases from V and 7 bases from J, leaving 14 bases between. The V gene's germline CDR1 is SEHNR and CDR2 FQNEAQ (reference sequence). This CDR3 spans 14 amino acids. CDR3 residues: CASSPGGGGEKLFF. Written as DNA, the CDR3 is TGTGCCAGCAGCCCCGGCGGGGGGGGTGAAAAACTGTTTTTT. The variable domain in full, with the rest retrieved from reference TRBV7-9 and TRBJ1-4, is DTGVSQNPRHKITKRGQNVTFRCDPISEHNRLYWYRQTLGQGPEFLTYFQNEAQLEKSRLLSDRFSAERPKGSFSTLEIQRTEQGDSAMYLCASSPGGGGEKLFFGSGTQLSVL.

This clone was detected only a few times. The chain combines TRBV6-5 with TRBJ1-5, with D unresolved. V lost 8 bases and J lost 5, with 10 bases in between. Germline V gives CDR1 MNHEY, CDR2 SVGAGI. The CDR3 has 12 amino acids. The CDR3 here is CASELYYQPQHF. The CDR3, as DNA: TGTGCCAGCGAGTTGTACTATCAGCCCCAGCATTTT.

The chain is built from TRBV11-2 and TRBJ2-3; D is undetermined. Trimming stripped 8 bases from V and 2 bases from J, with 8 bases between. This CDR3 has 12 amino acids. Germline CDR1 SGHAT, CDR2 FQNNGV. The CDR3 DNA is TGTGCCAGCGGGCTCTACACAGATACGCAGTATTTT. Translated, it gives CASGLYTDTQYF.

This rearrangement joins TRBV9 to TRBJ1-1; D might be TRBD1 (5 bases). Germline loops: CDR1 SGDLS, CDR2 YYNGEE. V shed 6 bases and J shed 5 bases, with 14 bases lying between them. CDR3 length: 13 residues. Written as DNA, the CDR3 is TGTGCCAGCATGGCTTCGGGGGGGACTGAAGCTTTCTTT. Its translation is CASMASGGTEAFF.

This clone was counted only a few times. The V call is TRBV6-1, the J call TRBJ2-1; no reliable D call. Trimming stripped 6 bases from V and 7 bases from J, with 10 bases between. In germline, CDR1 is MNHNS, CDR2 SASEGT. The CDR3 runs to 12 residues. The CDR3 DNA follows: TGTGCCAGCAGGATCCGGAGTAATGAGCAGTTCTTC. This gives the protein CASRIRSNEQFF.